This TCR beta chain emerged from a study of T cells after yellow fever vaccination. Overall study results and limits: The study found a weaker secondary response that peaked faster, day 5 versus 15. CD4 and CD8 compartments shared a small share of clonotypes. Re-detected after boosting: most primary clones, 96% of CD4 and 75% to 90% of CD8.

TCRdb reprocessed the 5' RACE reads with MiXCR, giving one entry per CDR3 protein. The sample includes 310,000 or so distinct CDR3 sequences, roughly 3.5% of them seen just once. This CDR3 has 13 amino acids. The germline V gene has CDR1 LGHNA and CDR2 YSLEER. Trimming cost V 4 bases and J 3 bases, with 9 bases left between them. This clonotype appeared a few times. The antigen remains undetermined. The V gene is TRBV4-3, the J gene TRBJ1-1; D gene uncertain. Sequencing used PBMCs, obtained on the day of the yellow fever booster vaccination. This TCR was recovered from a man younger than 35 who received the YFV17D yellow fever vaccine. CDR3 in amino acids: CASSPRWDTEAFF. The CDR3 region has the DNA TGCGCCAGCAGCCCCAGGTGGGACACTGAAGCTTTCTTT.